These T cell receptor beta chains were read from a single sample in a study of blood T cell repertoires in COVID-19. Only in-frame clones appear in the TCRdb table, and some are missing; sequencing was by immunoSEQ multiplex PCR. The sample records around 280,000 clones, around nine tenths being singletons. Sequencing was done on a sample of peripheral blood. The receptors were sampled from a man in his 70s with acute or convalescent COVID-19. The CDR3 runs from the conserved cysteine through the conserved F or W. A D gene is named only where the DNA matches it firmly. Size values are once, few and many counts, or a class for expanded clones, and some rows have none.

D gene,V gene,J gene,clone size,CDR3 DNA,CDR3 protein
TRBD2,TRBV5-1,TRBJ2-3,.,TGCGCCAGCAGCTTGTTGCGAGCGGGAAATACGCAGTATTTT,CASSLLRAGNTQYF
TRBD2,TRBV9,TRBJ2-7,.,TGTGCCAGCAGCGTAGAAGCGGGGGAGAACGAGCAGTACTTC,CASSVEAGENEQYF
TRBD2,TRBV7-2,TRBJ2-3,.,TGTGCCAGCAGCTTAGGGCCGATAACGGGGGGGAATACGCAGTATTTT,CASSLGPITGGNTQYF
.,TRBV19,TRBJ1-1,.,TGTGCCACAAAACGGTCGGGCACTGAAGCTTTCTTT,CATKRSGTEAFF
TRBD1,TRBV11-2,TRBJ1-2,.,TGTGCCAGCAGCTTAGTAGTCCGACAGGGTGATAACTATGGCTACACCTTC,CASSLVVRQGDNYGYTF
.,TRBV9,TRBJ1-4,.,TGTGCCAGCAGCATCGGGGGGGAGAAGGATGAAAAACTGTTTTTT,CASSIGGEKDEKLFF
TRBD1,TRBV9,TRBJ2-2,.,TGTGCCAGCAGCGCACTCAATGGACAGGCCACGAACACCGGGGAGCTGTTTTTT,CASSALNGQATNTGELFF
TRBD1,TRBV27,TRBJ1-6,.,TGTGCCAGCAGGTGGGGACAGGCCTTGGAATCGGGTAATTCACCCCTCCACTTT,CASRWGQALESGNSPLHF
.,TRBV5-1,TRBJ1-1,.,TGCGCCAGCAGCCCTGGCTTAGCGGAAACGAACACTGAAGCTTTCTTT,CASSPGLAETNTEAFF
.,TRBV7-2,TRBJ1-1,.,TGTGCCAGCAGCTTAGGGCCTCAGGGTTACACTGAAGCTTTCTTT,CASSLGPQGYTEAFF
TRBD1,TRBV10-3,TRBJ2-2,.,TGTGCCATCAGTGAGGCACAGGGGGCTGGCGGGGAGCTGTTTTTT,CAISEAQGAGGELFF
.,TRBV5-1,TRBJ2-2,once,TGCGCCAGCAGCCCGTCAATTAGTACGAACACCGGGGAGCTGTTTTTT,CASSPSISTNTGELFF
.,TRBV6-5,TRBJ2-1,.,TGTGCCAGCAACCGGGGGTGGCCCAACAATGAGCAGTTCTTC,CASNRGWPNNEQFF
.,TRBV10-3,TRBJ2-3,.,TGTGCCATCAGTCTCCGGGGAGATACGCAGTATTTT,CAISLRGDTQYF
TRBD2,TRBV5-1,TRBJ2-5,few,TGCGCCAGCAGCTTCGGGACTAGCGGGGTAGGGGAGACCCAGTACTTC,CASSFGTSGVGETQYF
TRBD2,TRBV11-2,TRBJ2-1,once,TGTGCCAGCAGCCTAGCGGGAGGAAACCCCTACAATGAGCAGTTCTTC,CASSLAGGNPYNEQFF
.,TRBV5-4,TRBJ2-1,few,TGTGCCACCTCCAGGAGGGCCTCCTACAATGAGCAGTTCTTC,CATSRRASYNEQFF
.,TRBV2,TRBJ1-5,once,TGTGCCAGCAGTGAACTGAGAAATAGCAATCAGCCCCAGCATTTT,CASSELRNSNQPQHF
.,TRBV28,TRBJ2-3,.,TGTGCCAGCAGCCGGACGGCGGGCTTTCGTACGCAGTATTTT,CASSRTAGFRTQYF
TRBD2,TRBV6-6,TRBJ2-1,.,TGTGCCAGCAGTCCCCTCGGGCGGGAGGGCCCCAATGAGCAGTTCTTC,CASSPLGREGPNEQFF
.,TRBV7-2,TRBJ1-2,.,TGTGCCAGCAGCCTAAGGGGTGGGTCTTTAGGGGGCTACACCTTC,CASSLRGGSLGGYTF
.,TRBV7-9,TRBJ1-1,.,TGTGCCAGCAGCGCTACAGGGTTTGAAGCTTTCTTT,CASSATGFEAFF
.,TRBV23-1,TRBJ2-7,.,TGCGCCAGCAGTCAGACTCCCCACGGCGACAGTCATCCGACCTACGAGCAGTACTTC,CASSQTPHGDSHPTYEQYF
TRBD1,TRBV5-6,TRBJ1-2,.,TGTGCCAGCAGCTTGGGACAGGGGGCCTATGGCTACACCTTC,CASSLGQGAYGYTF
.,TRBV28,TRBJ1-1,.,TGTGCCAGCAGTCCAGCATGGGGAGAAGGGAACACTGAAGCTTTCTTT,CASSPAWGEGNTEAFF
TRBD1,TRBV5-1,TRBJ2-1,.,TGCGCCAGCGGATTAGGGGGCGACTACAATGAGCAGTTCTTC,CASGLGGDYNEQFF
.,TRBV19,TRBJ2-7,.,TGTGCCAGTAGATCACAGGGTGCCTACGAGCAGTACTTC,CASRSQGAYEQYF
.,TRBV25-1,TRBJ2-7,.,TGTGCCAGCAGTGGGGGCTTCCCCTACGAGCAGTACTTC,CASSGGFPYEQYF
.,TRBV18,TRBJ1-2,.,TGTGCCAGCTCACCCGGGCAGGGGCTGTCGTGGGGCTACACCTTC,CASSPGQGLSWGYTF
TRBD2,TRBV5-1,TRBJ2-1,.,TGCGCCAGCAGCGGAGGACTAGCTGTTAATGAGCAGTTCTTC,CASSGGLAVNEQFF
.,TRBV7-2,TRBJ1-2,.,TGTGCCAGCAGCTTAGCAGGGGATAGCTATGGCTACACCTTC,CASSLAGDSYGYTF
TRBD2,TRBV5-1,TRBJ2-5,.,TGCGCCAGCAGCTTGGGACTAGCGGTCCAAGAGACCCAGTACTTC,CASSLGLAVQETQYF
.,TRBV6-6,TRBJ1-6,.,TGTGCCAGCAGCCGAAGGTCCGGGTTGGAGACCAATTCACCCCTCCACTTT,CASSRRSGLETNSPLHF
.,TRBV19,TRBJ2-3,.,TGTGCCAGTAGTCCAACAGGGACAGATACGCAGTATTTT,CASSPTGTDTQYF
TRBD1,TRBV7-9,TRBJ1-4,.,TGTGCCAGCAGCTACGACAGGGGGAACGAAAAACTGTTTTTT,CASSYDRGNEKLFF
TRBD1,TRBV6-6,TRBJ2-7,.,TGTGCCAGCAGTAACTCCGGACAGGGGACCTACGAGCAGTACTTC,CASSNSGQGTYEQYF
.,TRBV5-1,TRBJ2-7,.,TGCGCCAGCAGCTTGGCCTACCAGACAGGCTCCTACGAGCAGTACTTC,CASSLAYQTGSYEQYF
.,TRBV7-9,TRBJ1-1,.,TGTGCCAGCAGCTTAGTTAGCACCTATAACACTGAAGCTTTCTTT,CASSLVSTYNTEAFF
.,TRBV21-1,TRBJ1-1,few,TGTGCCAGCAGCGAACCTGGATACAGGGAGTGGGGCACTGAAGCTTTCTTT,CASSEPGYREWGTEAFF
.,TRBV18,TRBJ2-3,.,TGTGCCAGCTCCCCGACTAGTGGGGCCTCAGATACGCAGTATTTT,CASSPTSGASDTQYF
.,TRBV7-8,TRBJ2-5,.,TGTGCCAGCAGCCCGGGGAACCTGGAGACCCAGTACTTC,CASSPGNLETQYF
.,TRBV5-5,TRBJ2-7,.,TGTGCCAGCAGCTTGGAAGGCAGGGGCGAGCAGTACTTC,CASSLEGRGEQYF
.,TRBV29-1,TRBJ1-2,.,TGCAGCGCCGGACATTCTAACTATGGCTACACCTTC,CSAGHSNYGYTF
TRBD2,TRBV4-1,TRBJ2-7,.,TGCGCCAGCAGCCAAGATCCCTCTAGCGGGGGGGCCTACGAGCAGTACTTC,CASSQDPSSGGAYEQYF
.,TRBV28,TRBJ1-4,.,TGTGCCAGCAGTACGGCGGGGGAAACTTTAAAACTGTTTTTT,CASSTAGETLKLFF
.,TRBV19,TRBJ1-2,once,TGTGCCAGTAGTATTAAGGGGGGGCGCCGGGACTATGGCTACACCTTC,CASSIKGGRRDYGYTF
TRBD1,TRBV7-3,TRBJ1-6,few,TGTGCCAGCAGCTCCGGACAGGGGGCCTCACCCCTCCACTTT,CASSSGQGASPLHF
.,TRBV7-9,TRBJ1-2,.,TGTGCCAGCAGCTTAGTTTTGGGGGCGGAAGGCTACACCTTC,CASSLVLGAEGYTF
.,TRBV6-6,TRBJ2-1,.,TGTGCCAGCAGTTCCCGAACGCGTGGAGATGCGATCGAGCAGTTCTTC,CASSSRTRGDAIEQFF
.,TRBV24-1,TRBJ1-2,.,TGTGCCACCAGTGTGGCGGATGGCTACACCTTC,CATSVADGYTF
.,TRBV21-1,TRBJ2-1,.,TGTGCCAGCAGCATCTCCTCCCGCTTACGCAGGGGGGTCAATGAGCAGTTCTTC,CASSISSRLRRGVNEQFF
TRBD1,TRBV9,TRBJ2-7,.,TGTGCCAGCAGCGTCCTGGGACAGGGAAACGAGCAGTACTTC,CASSVLGQGNEQYF
.,TRBV5-1,TRBJ1-1,.,TGCGCCAGCAGCCTGACAGCTAGGTCGATGAACACTGAAGCTTTCTTT,CASSLTARSMNTEAFF
TRBD2,TRBV19,TRBJ2-5,.,TGTGCCAGTAGTATAAGACCCCCCGCGGGAGGTCTCAAGACCCAGTACTTC,CASSIRPPAGGLKTQYF
.,TRBV19,TRBJ1-5,.,TGTGCCAGTAGTACTACAGGGTATAGCAATCAGCCCCAGCATTTT,CASSTTGYSNQPQHF
TRBD2,TRBV9,TRBJ2-1,few,TGTGCCAGCAGCGTAGGTGGGCACGGGAGGGGTTACAATGAGCAGTTCTTC,CASSVGGHGRGYNEQFF
.,TRBV4-3,TRBJ1-2,.,TGCGCCAGCAGCCACGGCAGGGGTTGGGCCTATGGCTACACCTTC,CASSHGRGWAYGYTF